The table lists the clone carrying this T cell receptor beta chain with a few counts. This specimen belongs to a study of cytomegalovirus exposure and HLA in healthy donors. 13 Jbeta primers and 60 Vbeta primers were used for the PCR. The table came from immunoSEQ multiplex PCR; TCRdb's copy has only in-frame clones and leaves some out. The sample consists of about 150,000 clones, 61% of them appearing once. The sample comprised PBMCs. The clonotype originates from a male donor in good health and CMV-seronegative.

CDR3 sequence reads: CASSFLGEGETQYF. As DNA, the CDR3 is TGCGCCAGCAGCTTCCTAGGGGAGGGTGAGACCCAGTACTTC. The V call is TRBV5-1, the J call TRBJ2-5; TRBD2 aligns across 7 bases. The CDR3 extends over 14 amino acids. CDR1 and CDR2 from the germline V gene are SGHRS and YFSETQ. The V segment lost 2 bases and the J segment 5 bases; nucleotides outside the gene matches: 6. The full variable domain, completed using reference TRBV5-1 and TRBJ2-5, is KAGVTQTPRYLIKTRGQQVTLSCSPISGHRSVSWYQQTPGQGLQFLFEYFSETQRNKGNFPGRFSGRQFSNSRSEMNVSTLELGDSALYLCASSFLGEGETQYFGPGTRLLVL.